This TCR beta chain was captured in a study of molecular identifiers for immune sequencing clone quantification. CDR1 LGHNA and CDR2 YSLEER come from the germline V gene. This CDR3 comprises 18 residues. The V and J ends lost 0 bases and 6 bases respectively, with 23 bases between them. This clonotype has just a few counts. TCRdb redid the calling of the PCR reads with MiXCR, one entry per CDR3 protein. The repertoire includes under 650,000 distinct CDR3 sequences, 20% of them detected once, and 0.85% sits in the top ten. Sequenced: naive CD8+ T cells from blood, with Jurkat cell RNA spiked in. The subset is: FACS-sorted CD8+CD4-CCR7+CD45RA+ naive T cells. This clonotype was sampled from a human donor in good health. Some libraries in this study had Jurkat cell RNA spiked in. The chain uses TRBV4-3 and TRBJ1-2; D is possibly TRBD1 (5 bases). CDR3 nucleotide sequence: TGCGCCAGCAGCCAAGATCGGGCAGGGCGCTCCTTTATCCATGGCTACACCTTC. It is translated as CASSQDRAGRSFIHGYTF.